Below, one TCR beta chain is given with its context. This sample was taken from a study of blood T cell repertoires in COVID-19. For the study at large: Donors in the United States, Italy and Spain gave samples during acute or convalescent COVID-19. PBMCs, B-cell-depleted T cells, or T cells provided the cDNA or gDNA that made up the material.

Per the authors' pipeline: Amplifying reference gene primers gave estimates of nucleated cell counts. Profiling relied on immunoSEQ multiplex PCR, and the TCRdb table lists in-frame clones only, not all of them. That table is the source of V, J and clone size, and D and trimming were worked out from the DNA. The sample shows tens of thousands of clones, roughly 85% of them seen only once. Trimming cost V 5 bases and J 0 bases; bases outside gene matches: 3. The CDR3 is 14 amino acids. Germline assignment: CDR1 MNHEY and CDR2 SVGAGI. The sequencing sample was made of peripheral blood. The sequence was collected from a man aged 55 to 69 with acute or convalescent COVID-19. The J gene is TRBJ1-1, the V gene TRBV6-5, with 7 bases lining up with TRBD1. CDR3: CASSRTGLNTEAFF. The CDR3 DNA is TGTGCCAGCAGTAGGACAGGACTGAACACTGAAGCTTTCTTT.